This passage covers 25 T cell receptor beta chains from one sample sequenced in a study of low-dose radiotherapy and immunotherapy resistance in tumors. Priming of first-strand cDNA relied on TRAV- and TRBV-specific primers (covering alpha and beta chains). With a constant-region primer and a V-primer adapter, TCRs were subjected to approximately 20 PCR cycles of amplification. TCRdb recomputed calls from the reads with MiXCR, one row per CDR3 protein. The table records 9,500 to 15,000 distinct CDR3 sequences, 76% of them present only once. The source of these receptors is a human donor with advanced metastatic prostate, ovarian, gallbladder or colorectal cancer (not recorded which). This table probably holds off-target reads from a library built for another chain.

The CDR3, as DNA: TGTGCCAGCAAGGGCGGGAGCGGGAAGGAGCAGTTCTTC. Its translation is CASKGGSGKEQFF. This rearrangement joins TRBV6-1 to TRBJ2-1; 7 bases align to TRBD2. The germline V gene encodes CDR1 MNHNS and CDR2 SASEGT. The junction had 10 bases not matched to a gene; V was cut back by 7 bases and J by 10 bases. This CDR3 region has 13 residues.

The genes are TRBV6-5 and TRBJ2-7; D possibly matches TRBD1 or TRBD2 (5 bases each). Trimming took off 0 bases at V and 4 bases at J, with 13 bases between the two ends. CDR3 length: 15 amino acids. Germline values: CDR1 MNHEY, CDR2 SVGAGI. CDR3 residues: CASSYSPRGLYEQYF. The CDR3 nucleotides read TGTGCCAGCAGTTACTCTCCTCGGGGCCTTTACGAGCAGTACTTC.

The rearrangement uses TRBV24-1 and TRBJ2-2; no definite D call. The ends were cut back, 5 bases at V and 6 bases at J, with 6 bases in the middle. The CDR3 totals 12 residues. Germline lookup yields CDR1 KGHDR and CDR2 SFDVKD. The DNA of the CDR3 is TGTGCCACCAGTGCCATTTCCGGGGAGCTGTTTTTT. The encoded protein is CATSAISGELFF.

The chain uses TRBV19 and TRBJ2-7; D is uncertain. The ends were cut back, 0 bases at V and 3 bases at J, with 9 bases in the middle. The germline V gene encodes CDR1 LNHDA and CDR2 SQIVND (reference sequence). The CDR3 has 14 residues. CDR3 residues: CASSIDGSRYEQYF. In DNA, the CDR3 is TGTGCCAGTAGTATAGATGGCTCACGCTACGAGCAGTACTTC.

This rearrangement joins TRBV7-2 to TRBJ1-3, with a tentative D call TRBD1 (6 bases). CDR1 is SGHTA and CDR2 is FQGNSA in the germline V gene. V was pared by 5 bases and J by 8 bases, with 10 bases between. CDR3 length: 12 amino acids. The CDR3 sequence is CASSGRGHTIYF. The CDR3, as DNA: TGTGCCAGCAGCGGCAGGGGACACACCATATATTTT.

This sequence joins TRBV14 and TRBJ1-1, with TRBD1 as a possible D gene (6 bases). In germline, CDR1 is SGHDN, CDR2 FVKESK. The CDR3 is 13 residues long. The germline V and J ends were trimmed by 4 bases and 2 bases, with 8 bases remaining between them. In nucleotides, the CDR3 is TGTGCCAGCAGCCCGGGACAAAACACTGAAGCTTTCTTT. Amino acids: CASSPGQNTEAFF.

The chain joins TRBV7-9 to TRBJ2-5, with D possibly TRBD2 on 5 matching bases. CDR1 and CDR2 from the germline V gene are SEHNR and FQNEAQ (reference sequence). The CDR3 covers 16 residues. V was shortened by 2 bases and J by 4 bases, with 17 bases between the two germline ends. The CDR3, as DNA: TGTGCCAGCAGCTTAAATTCCCTCGAGGGCCGAGAGACCCAGTACTTC. Its protein is CASSLNSLEGRETQYF.

The chain combines TRBV7-2 with TRBJ2-3; 8 bases align to TRBD1. The CDR3 has 14 amino acids. The J segment lost 2 bases and the V segment lost 3 bases, leaving 1 base of the junction unmatched. Germline loops: CDR1 SGHTA, CDR2 FQGNSA. The CDR3 here is CASSFQGATDTQYF. In nucleotides, the CDR3 is TGTGCCAGCAGCTTTCAGGGGGCCACAGATACGCAGTATTTT.

This clonotype has just a few counts. V is TRBV18 and J is TRBJ2-3; D perhaps matches TRBD1 (6 bases). This CDR3 has 15 amino acids. The V and J ends lost 1 base and 1 base respectively, with 9 bases between them. Germline lookup yields CDR1 KGHSH and CDR2 LQKENI. CDR3 region: CASSPRTAGTDTQYF. In nucleotides, the CDR3 is TGTGCCAGCTCACCACGGACAGCCGGCACAGATACGCAGTATTTT. Full variable domain (remainder filled in from reference TRBV18 and TRBJ2-3): NAGVMQNPRHLVRRRGQEARLRCSPMKGHSHVYWYRQLPEEGLKFMVYLQKENIIDESGMPKERFSAEFPKEGPSILRIQQVVRGDSAAYFCASSPRTAGTDTQYFGPGTRLTVL.

V is TRBV20-1 and J is TRBJ1-6; 9 bases fit TRBD1. Germline CDR1 reads DFQATT; CDR2 reads SNEGSKA (reference sequence). The V and J ends lost 6 bases and 10 bases, in that order; junction bases with no gene match: 25. The CDR3 has 19 residues. CDR3 in DNA: TGCAGTGCCCCCGCCCCGCCGGGACAGGGCTTATTCTCTGGCTCACCCCTCCACTTT. Its translation: CSAPAPPGQGLFSGSPLHF.

The chain is built from TRBV4-3 and TRBJ1-2, with D possibly matching TRBD1 (5 bases). Germline CDR1 and CDR2: LGHNA and YSLEER. The length of the CDR3 is 16 residues. Between the trimmed V and J ends, which lost 0 bases and 4 bases, there was a span of 15 bases. CDR3 loop: CASSQDPGGYVYGYTF. CDR3 DNA sequence: TGCGCCAGCAGCCAAGACCCGGGGGGATACGTCTATGGCTACACCTTC.

On this clonotype: One end of the junction fails to match germline, which may point to a read error. The V gene is TRBV7-2, the J gene TRBJ2-3; tentatively, D is TRBD2 (5 bases). Looked up from germline, CDR1 is SGHTA and CDR2 is FQGNSA. The CDR3 is 15 residues long. The CDR3 DNA reads TGTGCCAGCAGCTCTTCCCGGACTGGCACAAATACGCAGTATTTT. Residues: CASSSSRTGTNTQYF.

The CDR3 bases are TGTGCCAGCAACCTAGCGGGACCCACCGGGGAGCTGTTTTTT. Residues: CASNLAGPTGELFF. J is TRBJ2-2 and V is TRBV5-4; TRBD2 aligns across 9 bases. This CDR3 region has 14 residues. V dropped 6 bases and J dropped 4; count of bases not matched to a gene: 4. Germline CDR1 and CDR2: SGHNT and YYREEE (reference sequence). Complete variable domain (other parts from reference TRBV5-4 and TRBJ2-2): ETGVTQSPTHLIKTRGQQVTLRCSSQSGHNTVSWYQQALGQGPQFIFQYYREEENGRGNFPPRFSGLQFPNYSSELNVNALELDDSALYLCASNLAGPTGELFFGEGSRLTVL.

The chain uses TRBV6-1 and TRBJ2-7; 10 bases are shared with TRBD2. Germline V gene sequence: CDR1 MNHNS, CDR2 SASEGT. The trim removed 6 bases at V and 7 bases at J, leaving 9 bases unmatched. The CDR3 has 14 amino acids. The CDR3 coding sequence is TGTGCCAGCAGCGAACTGGGACTAGCGAGAGAGCAGTACTTC. It yields the protein CASSELGLAREQYF.

The V call is TRBV7-2, the J call TRBJ2-7; D is possibly TRBD1 (6 bases). Germline lookup yields CDR1 SGHTA and CDR2 FQGNSA. The V end lost 0 bases, the J end lost 0 bases, and 21 bases lay between the germline ends. This CDR3 is built from 19 residues. CDR3 amino acids: CASSLAHPLGGDLSYEQYF. In DNA, the CDR3 is TGTGCCAGCAGCTTAGCGCATCCTCTAGGGGGAGACCTCTCCTACGAGCAGTACTTC.

This chain joins TRBV15 and TRBJ2-1; D is undetermined. CDR1 is LNHNV, CDR2 YYDKDF, per germline (reference sequence). This CDR3 has 16 residues. The V end lost 4 bases, the J end lost 4 bases, and 17 bases lay between the germline ends. CDR3 residues: CATSKGRSSIYNEQFF. CDR3 DNA: TGTGCCACCAGCAAGGGCCGGAGTTCGATTTACAATGAGCAGTTCTTC. The variable domain in full, with the rest retrieved from reference TRBV15 and TRBJ2-1, is DAMVIQNPRYQVTQFGKPVTLSCSQTLNHNVMYWYQQKSSQAPKLLFHYYDKDFNNEADTPDNFQSRRPNTSFCFLDIRSPGLGDTAMYLCATSKGRSSIYNEQFFGPGTRLTVL.

The chain couples TRBV6-5 to TRBJ2-2, with unresolved D. This CDR3 has 14 residues. Per germline, CDR1 MNHEY and CDR2 SVGAGI. Trimming took off 7 bases at V and 0 bases at J, with 9 bases between the two ends. The CDR3 sequence: CASNRPTNTGELFF. The DNA for the CDR3 is TGTGCCAGCAATAGACCGACGAACACCGGGGAGCTGTTTTTT.

The chain has TRBV29-1 and TRBJ2-7, with unresolved D. Trimming shortened V by 2 bases and J by 3 bases, and 11 bases separated the two germline ends. CDR1 SQVTM and CDR2 ANQGSEA come from the germline V gene. This CDR3 has 13 residues. In DNA, the CDR3 is TGCAGCGTTGAACTGCAGGACGGCTACGAGCAGTACTTC. Residues: CSVELQDGYEQYF.

This clonotype was seen a handful of times. The chain combines TRBV7-8 with TRBJ2-3, with TRBD1 as a possible D gene (6 bases). There are 14 residues in the CDR3. Trimming removed 2 bases at V and 4 bases at J, with 10 bases between. Germline CDR1 reads SGHVS; CDR2 reads FQNEAQ. The DNA for the CDR3 is TGTGCCAGCAGCTTAAGGGCAGGGGCAGATACGCAGTATTTT. Protein sequence: CASSLRAGADTQYF.

The CDR3 bases are TGTGCCAGCAGTCAGGGACCGGGCGCAGTTACGCAGTATTTT. Protein product: CASSQGPGAVTQYF. The V and J genes are TRBV28 and TRBJ2-3; possibly TRBD1 or TRBD2 for D (5 bases each). Trimming took 5 bases from V and 8 from J, leaving 17 bases between them. The CDR3 loop spans 14 amino acids. The V gene's germline CDR1 is MDHEN and CDR2 SYDVKM.

This clonotype has a single count. The chain links TRBV7-9 to TRBJ2-3; a possible D gene is TRBD1 (6 bases). The ends were cut back, 3 bases at V and 0 bases at J, with 10 bases in the middle. This CDR3 comprises 15 residues. CDR1 and CDR2 from the germline V gene are SEHNR and FQNEAQ (reference sequence). CDR3 sequence reads: CASSLMGASTDTQYF. In DNA form, the CDR3 reads TGTGCCAGCAGCTTGATGGGGGCTAGCACAGATACGCAGTATTTT.

The J gene is TRBJ1-4, the V gene TRBV27; D call uncertain. This CDR3 has 14 residues. V gave up 6 bases and J gave up 8 bases, with 16 bases separating them. Germline V gives CDR1 MNHEY, CDR2 SMNVEV (reference sequence). DNA for the CDR3: TGTGCCAGCAGAAACGCGAACTCTCCGGAAAAACTGTTTTTT. Translation gives CASRNANSPEKLFF.

The genes are TRBV4-3 and TRBJ1-4, with D tentatively TRBD1 (5 bases). The V end lost 3 bases, the J end lost 8 bases, and 16 bases lay between the germline ends. This CDR3 spans 15 amino acids. Germline V gene sequence: CDR1 LGHNA, CDR2 YSLEER. The DNA for the CDR3 is TGCGCCAGCAGCCATAATCACGGGACGGCCGAAAAACTGTTTTTT. This encodes CASSHNHGTAEKLFF.

The rearrangement joins TRBV20-1 to TRBJ2-1, with 10 bases aligning to TRBD2. The CDR3 loop spans 12 amino acids. Trimming removed 7 bases from V and 8 bases from J; junction bases left unmatched: 5. Germline CDR1 and CDR2: DFQATT and SNEGSKA (reference sequence). DNA of the CDR3: TGCAGTGGAGCAGCGGGAGGGTATGAGCAGTTCTTC. Translated: CSGAAGGYEQFF.

The gene calls are TRBV29-1 and TRBJ2-2; the D is unclear. CDR1 is SQVTM, CDR2 ANQGSEA, per germline. The ends were cut back, 7 bases at V and 1 base at J, with 10 bases in the middle. The CDR3 sequence is 13 residues long. CDR3 bases: TGCAGCGGAGGCTTCGGGAACACCGGGGAGCTGTTTTTT. Protein product: CSGGFGNTGELFF.